Given below is one T cell receptor (beta chain) in context. Its antigen remains unidentified. This record belongs to a study of shared clonotypes between healthy human individuals. Background on the study: Each donor's CD4 naive and CD4 memory cells filled three plates apiece, CD8 naive two, and CD8 memory one. Study findings and constraints: In a few donors, about 5% of naive CD4 clonotypes appeared in common.

The sorted-subset replicate PCRs were given around 190 ng DNA, which is approximately 30,000 T cell genomes. Assay used: immunoSEQ multiplex PCR; TCRdb lists only in-frame clones, some missing. Among about 1,500,000 clones listed, roughly 96% were seen once. V was clipped by 3 bases and J by 7 bases, with 6 bases between them. The CDR3 spans 12 residues. In germline, CDR1 is SNHLY, CDR2 FYNNEI. The chain couples TRBV2 to TRBJ1-4; D is unclear. Sequences were obtained from naive CD4+ T cells sorted from blood. The sample's subset: CD45RA+ positively selected. This TCR came from a man aged 30 to 45 in good health. CDR3 sequence (DNA): TGTGCCAGCAGTGATGCGGGTGAAAAACTGTTTTTT. Protein sequence: CASSDAGEKLFF.